This is a list of T cell receptor beta chains from one sample in a study of Graves' ophthalmopathy and Graves' hyperthyroidism. Each CDR3 protein is one row after TCRdb ran MiXCR on the multiplex PCR reads. The sample includes hundreds of thousands of distinct CDR3 sequences, about an eighth of them seen just once. Sequencing was done on a sample of blood. The receptor set was obtained from a woman under 40 with Graves' ophthalmopathy. Each CDR3 is given without its conserved first and last residue. The order of the fields is J gene, V gene, CDR3 protein.

TRBJ2-7	TRBV12-3/TRBV12-4	ASSRTGGGDEQY
TRBJ1-5	TRBV5-1	ASSSGPTGLGQPQH
TRBJ1-1	TRBV4-2	ASSQEGDRGTEAF
TRBJ2-5	TRBV6-5	ASSYSGGGAYETQY
TRBJ1-1	TRBV12-3/TRBV12-4	ASSPPAEGAF
TRBJ2-4	TRBV30	AWSSGQAKNIQY
TRBJ2-5	TRBV6-4	ASSVLPGETQY
TRBJ1-5	TRBV12-3/TRBV12-4	ASSFGAFYSNQPQH
TRBJ1-1	TRBV29-1	SVVGGGTGKTNTEAF
TRBJ2-7	TRBV30	AWTRLAYEQY
TRBJ1-2	TRBV9	ASSETTNYGYT
TRBJ2-6	TRBV28	ASSTEWNSGANVLT
TRBJ1-2	TRBV28	ASRAPTGTRQHPTNYGYT
TRBJ1-1	TRBV14	ASSQDPVSEAF
TRBJ2-7	TRBV20-1	SARGGVSYEQY
TRBJ1-2	TRBV11-1	ASSLWIGTATAFNYGYT
TRBJ1-2	TRBV12-3/TRBV12-4	ASNPWGGDYGYT
TRBJ2-7	TRBV11-2	ASAPRLGVSGEQY
TRBJ2-4	TRBV6-1	ASKRDRQNIKY
TRBJ1-1	TRBV28	ASSFPRDRAGWTEAF
TRBJ1-1	TRBV2	ASRQGGEAF
TRBJ2-2	TRBV5-1	ASSLVSGMNTGELF
TRBJ2-7	TRBV12-3/TRBV12-4	ASTDAGTPYEQY